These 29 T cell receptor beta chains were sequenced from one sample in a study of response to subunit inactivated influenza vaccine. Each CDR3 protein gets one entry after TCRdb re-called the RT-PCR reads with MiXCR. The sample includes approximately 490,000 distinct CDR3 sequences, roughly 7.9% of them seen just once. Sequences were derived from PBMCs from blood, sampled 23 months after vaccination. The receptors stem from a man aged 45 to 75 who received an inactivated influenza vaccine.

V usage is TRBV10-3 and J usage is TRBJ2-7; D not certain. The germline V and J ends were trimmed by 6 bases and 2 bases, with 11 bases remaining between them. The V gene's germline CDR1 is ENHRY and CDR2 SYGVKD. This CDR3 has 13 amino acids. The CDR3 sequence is CAIRDGHTYEQYF. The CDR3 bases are TGTGCCATCAGGGACGGCCACACCTACGAGCAGTACTTC.

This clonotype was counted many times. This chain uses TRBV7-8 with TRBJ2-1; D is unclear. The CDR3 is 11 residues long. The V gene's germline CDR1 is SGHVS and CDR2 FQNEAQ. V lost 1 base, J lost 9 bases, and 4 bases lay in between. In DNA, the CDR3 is TGTGCCAGCAGCTTAGTGACTGAGCAGTTCTTC. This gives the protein CASSLVTEQFF. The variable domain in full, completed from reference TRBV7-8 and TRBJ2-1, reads GAGVSQSPRYKVAKRGQDVALRCDPISGHVSLFWYQQALGQGPEFLTYFQNEAQLDKSGLPSDRFFAERPEGSVSTLKIQRTQQEDSAVYLCASSLVTEQFFGPGTRLTVL.

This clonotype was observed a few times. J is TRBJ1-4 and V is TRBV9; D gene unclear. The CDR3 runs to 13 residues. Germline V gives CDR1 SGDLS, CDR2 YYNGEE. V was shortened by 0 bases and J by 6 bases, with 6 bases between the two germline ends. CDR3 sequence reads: CASSVAGDEKLFF. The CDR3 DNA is TGTGCCAGCAGCGTAGCTGGCGATGAAAAACTGTTTTTT. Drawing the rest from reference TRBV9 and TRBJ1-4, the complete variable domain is DSGVTQTPKHLITATGQRVTLRCSPRSGDLSVYWYQQSLDQGLQFLIQYYNGEERAKGNILERFSAQQFPDLHSELNLSSLELGDSALYFCASSVAGDEKLFFGSGTQLSVL.

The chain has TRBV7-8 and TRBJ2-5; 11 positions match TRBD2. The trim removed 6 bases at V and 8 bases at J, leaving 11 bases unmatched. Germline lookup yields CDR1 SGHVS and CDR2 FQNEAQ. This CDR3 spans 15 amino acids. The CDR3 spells CASSGTSGARGTQYF. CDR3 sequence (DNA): TGTGCCAGCAGTGGGACTAGCGGCGCTCGGGGTACCCAGTACTTC.

CDR3: CSARDLKRTYTEAFF. CDR3 nucleotides: TGCAGTGCTAGAGACCTCAAGCGGACTTACACTGAAGCTTTCTTT. The V call is TRBV20-1, the J call TRBJ1-1, with D unclear. Germline CDR1 is DFQATT and CDR2 is SNEGSKA (reference sequence). The CDR3 length is 15 residues. V was cut by 0 bases and J by 3 bases, with 14 bases left in between.

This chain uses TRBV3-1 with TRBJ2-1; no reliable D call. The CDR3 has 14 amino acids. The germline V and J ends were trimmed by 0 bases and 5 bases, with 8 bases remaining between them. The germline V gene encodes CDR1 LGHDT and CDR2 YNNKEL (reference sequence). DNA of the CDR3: TGTGCCAGCAGCCAAGAATCCAAAAACAATGAGCAGTTCTTC. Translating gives CASSQESKNNEQFF.

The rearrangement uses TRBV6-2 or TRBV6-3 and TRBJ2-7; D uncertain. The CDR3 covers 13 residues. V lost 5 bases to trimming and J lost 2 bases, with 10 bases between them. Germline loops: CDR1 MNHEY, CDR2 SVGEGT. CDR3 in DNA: TGTGCCAGCAGTCATGAACAGACCTACGAGCAGTACTTC. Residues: CASSHEQTYEQYF.

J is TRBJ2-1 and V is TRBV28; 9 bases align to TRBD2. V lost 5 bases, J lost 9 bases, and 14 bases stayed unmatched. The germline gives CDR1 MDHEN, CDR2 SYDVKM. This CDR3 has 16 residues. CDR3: CASSGRIAGVLGEQFF. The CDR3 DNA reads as TGTGCCAGCAGTGGGCGGATAGCGGGAGTTCTCGGTGAGCAGTTCTTC.

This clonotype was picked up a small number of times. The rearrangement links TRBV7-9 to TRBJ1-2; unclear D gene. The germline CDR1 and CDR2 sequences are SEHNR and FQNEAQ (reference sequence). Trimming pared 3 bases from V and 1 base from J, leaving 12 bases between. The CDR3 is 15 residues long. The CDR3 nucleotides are TGTGCCAGCAGCTTTTCCGGGCCGCGTAACTATGGCTACACCTTC. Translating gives CASSFSGPRNYGYTF.

Written as DNA, the CDR3 is TGCAGCGTAGTGACTAGCGGGAGGGCGAACATTCAGTACTTC. The encoded protein is CSVVTSGRANIQYF. This chain connects TRBV29-1 to TRBJ2-4; 14 bases fit TRBD2. The junction had 5 bases not matched to a gene; V was cut back by 6 bases and J by 7 bases. Germline CDR1 and CDR2: SQVTM and ANQGSEA. CDR3 length: 14 residues.

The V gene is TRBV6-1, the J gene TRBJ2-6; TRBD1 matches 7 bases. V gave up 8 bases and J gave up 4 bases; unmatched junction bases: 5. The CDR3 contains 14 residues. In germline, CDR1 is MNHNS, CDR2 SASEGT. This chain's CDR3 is CASVDRAGANVLTF. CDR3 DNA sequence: TGTGCCAGCGTAGACAGGGCCGGGGCCAACGTCCTGACTTTC.

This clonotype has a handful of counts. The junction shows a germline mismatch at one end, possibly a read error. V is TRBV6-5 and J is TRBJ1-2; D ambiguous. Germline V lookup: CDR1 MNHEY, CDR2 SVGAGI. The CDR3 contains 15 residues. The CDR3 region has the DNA TGTGCCAGCAGTTACTCACCCGTTGGGTCTTCCGGCTACACATTC. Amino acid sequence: CASSYSPVGSSGYTF.

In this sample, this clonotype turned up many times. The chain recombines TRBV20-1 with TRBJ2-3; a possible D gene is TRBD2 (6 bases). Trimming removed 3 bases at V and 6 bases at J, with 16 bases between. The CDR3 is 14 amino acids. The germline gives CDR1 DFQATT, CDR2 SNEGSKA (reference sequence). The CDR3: CSASGIARGDTQYF. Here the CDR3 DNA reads TGCAGTGCTAGCGGCATCGCCCGGGGGGATACGCAGTATTTT.

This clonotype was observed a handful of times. CDR3: CASSVGDRENEQFF. The CDR3 DNA follows: TGTGCCAGCAGCGTAGGGGACAGGGAGAATGAGCAGTTCTTC. The chain is built from TRBV9 and TRBJ2-1; TRBD1 matches at 9 bases. The germline V gene encodes CDR1 SGDLS and CDR2 YYNGEE. V lost 0 bases, J lost 7 bases, and 2 bases stayed unmatched. This CDR3 is built from 14 residues.

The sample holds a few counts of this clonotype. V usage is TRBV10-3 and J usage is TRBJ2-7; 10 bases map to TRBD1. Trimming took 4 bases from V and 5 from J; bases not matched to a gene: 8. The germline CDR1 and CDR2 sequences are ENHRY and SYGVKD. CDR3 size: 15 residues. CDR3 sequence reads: CAISGSGQGVHEQYF. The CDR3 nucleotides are TGTGCCATCAGTGGAAGCGGACAGGGGGTCCACGAGCAGTACTTC.

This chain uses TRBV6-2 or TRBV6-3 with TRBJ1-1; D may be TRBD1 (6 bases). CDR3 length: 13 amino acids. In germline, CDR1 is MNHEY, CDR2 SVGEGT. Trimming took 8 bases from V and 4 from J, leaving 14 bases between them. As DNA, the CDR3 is TGTGCCAGCGAAAACAGGGAACGCACTGAAGCTTTCTTT. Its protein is CASENRERTEAFF.

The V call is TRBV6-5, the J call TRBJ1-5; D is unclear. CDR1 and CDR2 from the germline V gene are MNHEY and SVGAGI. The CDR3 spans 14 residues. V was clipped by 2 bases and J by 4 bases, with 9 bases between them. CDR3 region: CASSYGSGNQPQHF. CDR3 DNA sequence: TGTGCCAGCAGTTACGGGTCAGGTAATCAGCCCCAGCATTTT.

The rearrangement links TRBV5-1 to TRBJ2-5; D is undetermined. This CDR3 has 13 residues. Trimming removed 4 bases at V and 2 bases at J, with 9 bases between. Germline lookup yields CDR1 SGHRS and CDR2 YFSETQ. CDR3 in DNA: TGCGCCAGCAGCGTAGCCGGGCAAGAGACCCAGTACTTC. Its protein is CASSVAGQETQYF. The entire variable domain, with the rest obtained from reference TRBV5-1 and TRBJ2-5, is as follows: KAGVTQTPRYLIKTRGQQVTLSCSPISGHRSVSWYQQTPGQGLQFLFEYFSETQRNKGNFPGRFSGRQFSNSRSEMNVSTLELGDSALYLCASSVAGQETQYFGPGTRLLVL.

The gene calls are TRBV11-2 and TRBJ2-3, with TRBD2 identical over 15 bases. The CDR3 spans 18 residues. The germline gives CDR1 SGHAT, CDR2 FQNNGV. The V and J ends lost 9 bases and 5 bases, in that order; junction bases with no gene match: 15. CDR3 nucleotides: TGTGCCAGTACCACGCGGGGGTGGACTAGCGGGAGGGTAGATACGCAGTATTTT. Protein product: CASTTRGWTSGRVDTQYF.

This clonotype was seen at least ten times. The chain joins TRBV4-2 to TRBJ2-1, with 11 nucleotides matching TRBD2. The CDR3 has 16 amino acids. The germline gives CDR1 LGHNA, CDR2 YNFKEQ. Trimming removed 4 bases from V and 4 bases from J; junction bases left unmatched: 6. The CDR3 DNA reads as TGTGCCAGCAGCCTCGTAGCGGGGGGGGGATACAATGAGCAGTTCTTC. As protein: CASSLVAGGGYNEQFF.

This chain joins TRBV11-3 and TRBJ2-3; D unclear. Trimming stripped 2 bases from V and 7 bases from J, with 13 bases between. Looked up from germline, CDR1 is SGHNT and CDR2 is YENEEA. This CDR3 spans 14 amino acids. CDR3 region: CASSLYSPPNTQYF. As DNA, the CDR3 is TGTGCCAGCAGCTTATACTCACCGCCCAATACGCAGTATTTT.

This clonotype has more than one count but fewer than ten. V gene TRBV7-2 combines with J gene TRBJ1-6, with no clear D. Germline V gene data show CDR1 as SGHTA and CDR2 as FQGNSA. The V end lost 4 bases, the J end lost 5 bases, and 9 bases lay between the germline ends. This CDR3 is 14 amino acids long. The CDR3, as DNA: TGTGCCAGCAGCTCCCCGGGCGATAATTCACCCCTCCACTTT. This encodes CASSSPGDNSPLHF.

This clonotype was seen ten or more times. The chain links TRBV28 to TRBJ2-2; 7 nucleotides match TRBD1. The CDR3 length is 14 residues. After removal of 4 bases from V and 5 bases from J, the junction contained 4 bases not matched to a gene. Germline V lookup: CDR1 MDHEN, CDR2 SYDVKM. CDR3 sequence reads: CASSSDRETGELFF. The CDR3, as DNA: TGTGCCAGCAGTTCCGACAGGGAGACCGGGGAGCTGTTTTTT. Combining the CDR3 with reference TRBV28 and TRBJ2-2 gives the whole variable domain DVKVTQSSRYLVKRTGEKVFLECVQDMDHENMFWYRQDPGLGLRLIYFSYDVKMKEKGDIPEGYSVSREKKERFSLILESASTNQTSMYLCASSSDRETGELFFGEGSRLTVL.

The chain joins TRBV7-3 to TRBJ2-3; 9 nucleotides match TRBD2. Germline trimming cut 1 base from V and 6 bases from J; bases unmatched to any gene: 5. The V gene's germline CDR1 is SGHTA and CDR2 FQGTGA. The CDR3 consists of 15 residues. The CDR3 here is CASSLMGLASDTQYF. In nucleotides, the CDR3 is TGTGCCAGCAGCTTAATGGGACTAGCATCCGATACGCAGTATTTT. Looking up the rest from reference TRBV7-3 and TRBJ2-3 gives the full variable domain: GAGVSQTPSNKVTEKGKYVELRCDPISGHTALYWYRQSLGQGPEFLIYFQGTGAADDSGLPNDRFFAVRPEGSVSTLKIQRTERGDSAVYLCASSLMGLASDTQYFGPGTRLTVL.

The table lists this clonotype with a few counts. CDR3 residues: CSASPGTVPREQYF. The DNA for the CDR3 is TGCAGTGCTAGCCCCGGGACAGTCCCTAGGGAGCAGTACTTC. The chain recombines TRBV20-1 with TRBJ2-7; TRBD1 agrees at 7 bases. This CDR3 is 14 amino acids long. The ends lost 3 bases at V and 7 bases at J; junction bases unmatched: 12. Looked up from germline, CDR1 is DFQATT and CDR2 is SNEGSKA (reference sequence).

The chain's CDR3 is CASSPYLGVSYNEQFF. CDR3 DNA: TGTGCCAGCAGCCCGTACCTGGGGGTCTCCTACAATGAGCAGTTCTTC. The chain uses TRBV9 and TRBJ2-1; D is possibly TRBD1 or TRBD2 (5 bases each). This CDR3 contains 16 residues. Trimming cost V 4 bases and J 0 bases, with 14 bases left between them. The V gene's germline CDR1 is SGDLS and CDR2 YYNGEE.

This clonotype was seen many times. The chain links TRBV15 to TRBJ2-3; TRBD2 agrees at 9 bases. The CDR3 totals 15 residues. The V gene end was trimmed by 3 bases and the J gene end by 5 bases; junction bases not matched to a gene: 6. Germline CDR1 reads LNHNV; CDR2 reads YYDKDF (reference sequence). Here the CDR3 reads CATSSRGGAGDTQYF. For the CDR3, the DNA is TGTGCCACCAGCAGCCGCGGGGGGGCTGGAGATACGCAGTATTTT. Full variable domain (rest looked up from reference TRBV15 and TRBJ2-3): DAMVIQNPRYQVTQFGKPVTLSCSQTLNHNVMYWYQQKSSQAPKLLFHYYDKDFNNEADTPDNFQSRRPNTSFCFLDIRSPGLGDTAMYLCATSSRGGAGDTQYFGPGTRLTVL.

CDR3 nucleotides: TGTGCCAGCAGCCCGCCGGTTTGTCAGTTCTTC. It encodes CASSPPVCQFF. The V and J genes are TRBV7-6 and TRBJ2-1; D gene unclear. The CDR3 spans 11 residues. V was cut by 5 bases and J by 13 bases, with 12 bases left in between. Germline CDR1 and CDR2: SGHVS and FNYEAQ.

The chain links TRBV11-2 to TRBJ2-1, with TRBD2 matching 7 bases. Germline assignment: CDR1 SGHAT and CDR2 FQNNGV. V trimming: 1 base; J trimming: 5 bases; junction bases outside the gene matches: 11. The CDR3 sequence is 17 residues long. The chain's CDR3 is CASSLGSSGAPNNEQFF. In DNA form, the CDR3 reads TGTGCCAGCAGCTTAGGATCTAGCGGCGCCCCGAACAATGAGCAGTTCTTC.